These 28 T cell receptor beta chains originate from one sample sequenced in a study of T cell responses to AZD1222 COVID-19 vaccine. Using immunoSEQ multiplex PCR, the repertoire was profiled, and TCRdb retains in-frame clones only, with some absent. The table lists about 140,000 clones, about 92% of them singletons. The sequences come from peripheral blood, collected on day 0 of MenACWY control vaccination. These receptors all come from an adult in good health.

The V and J genes are TRBV28 and TRBJ1-1, with 7 bases fitting TRBD1. V was clipped by 5 bases and J by 0 bases; unmatched bases: 6. CDR1 and CDR2 (germline): MDHEN, SYDVKM. This CDR3 contains 15 residues. In DNA, the CDR3 is TGTGCCAGCAGTCCGTTGGACAGGATGAACACTGAAGCTTTCTTT. It specifies CASSPLDRMNTEAFF. The full variable domain, completed using reference TRBV28 and TRBJ1-1, is DVKVTQSSRYLVKRTGEKVFLECVQDMDHENMFWYRQDPGLGLRLIYFSYDVKMKEKGDIPEGYSVSREKKERFSLILESASTNQTSMYLCASSPLDRMNTEAFFGQGTRLTVV.

This chain links TRBV7-8 with TRBJ1-1; the match to TRBD1 covers 9 bases. CDR3 size: 12 residues. Per the germline V gene, CDR1 is SGHVS and CDR2 is FQNEAQ. V shed 5 bases and J 11 bases; nucleotides not matched to a gene: 6. The CDR3 coding sequence is TGTGCCAGCAGCCCAGGGACAGGGTGGGCTTTCTTT. Protein product: CASSPGTGWAFF. Supplemented by reference TRBV7-8 and TRBJ1-1, the full variable domain reads GAGVSQSPRYKVAKRGQDVALRCDPISGHVSLFWYQQALGQGPEFLTYFQNEAQLDKSGLPSDRFFAERPEGSVSTLKIQRTQQEDSAVYLCASSPGTGWAFFGQGTRLTVV.

V is TRBV3-1 (or the pseudogene TRBV3-2) and J is TRBJ1-1; D is unresolved. The germline V and J ends were trimmed by 6 bases and 0 bases, with 8 bases remaining between them. Germline-derived CDR1 and CDR2 are LGHDT and YNNKEL (reference sequence). This CDR3 spans 13 amino acids. The CDR3 bases are TGTGCCAGCAGTTTGGTAGTGAACACTGAAGCTTTCTTT. Translated: CASSLVVNTEAFF.

CDR3 nucleotides: TGTGCCAGCAGTCTGACAGGGAACACCGGGGAGCTGTTTTTT. Translating it yields CASSLTGNTGELFF. This sequence joins TRBV5-5 and TRBJ2-2, with D perhaps TRBD1 (6 bases). The germline V and J ends were trimmed by 5 bases and 1 base, with 9 bases remaining between them. In germline, CDR1 is SGHKS, CDR2 YYEKEE (reference sequence). This CDR3 contains 14 residues.

The CDR3 spells CASSIFPLAGTGDQPQHF. In nucleotides, the CDR3 is TGTGCCAGTAGTATTTTCCCTCTTGCCGGGACAGGGGATCAGCCCCAGCATTTT. The V and J genes are TRBV19 and TRBJ1-5; TRBD1 matches at 10 bases. This CDR3 is built from 18 residues. The V gene end was trimmed by 3 bases and the J gene end by 5 bases; junction bases not matched to a gene: 13. Germline CDR1 and CDR2: LNHDA and SQIVND (reference sequence).

This chain links TRBV27 with TRBJ2-2; D is unclear. Germline values: CDR1 MNHEY, CDR2 SMNVEV (reference sequence). There are 12 residues in the CDR3. V gave up 3 bases and J gave up 3 bases, with 2 bases separating them. CDR3 loop: CASSFYTGELFF. The CDR3 bases are TGTGCCAGCAGTTTCTACACCGGGGAGCTGTTTTTT.

The J gene is TRBJ2-7, the V gene TRBV6-2 or TRBV6-3; the D is unclear. Trimming removed 2 bases at V and 0 bases at J, with 11 bases between. From germline, CDR1 is MNHEY and CDR2 SVGEGT. The CDR3 is 15 residues long. CDR3 residues: CASSYSVAISYEQYF. The CDR3 region has the DNA TGTGCCAGCAGTTACAGTGTCGCGATCTCCTACGAGCAGTACTTC.

V is TRBV4-2 and J is TRBJ1-6; D is unclear. V lost 0 bases and J lost 0, with 12 bases in between. The CDR3 sequence is 18 residues long. Per germline, CDR1 LGHNA and CDR2 YNFKEQ. For the CDR3, the DNA is TGTGCCAGCAGCCAAGATCATCGGCGGAGCTCCTATAATTCACCCCTCCACTTT. Translation gives CASSQDHRRSSYNSPLHF.

This rearrangement joins TRBV10-3 to TRBJ2-7; TRBD1 matches at 9 bases. This CDR3 is built from 15 residues. Looked up from germline, CDR1 is ENHRY and CDR2 is SYGVKD. V trimming: 3 bases; J trimming: 3 bases; junction bases outside the gene matches: 6. The CDR3 bases are TGTGCCATCAGTGAACGGACAGGGGTTATCTACGAGCAGTACTTC. As protein: CAISERTGVIYEQYF.

The gene calls are TRBV6-5 and TRBJ2-7; unclear D gene. This CDR3 contains 10 residues. Between the trimmed V and J ends, which lost 7 bases and 3 bases, there was a span of 4 bases. CDR1 and CDR2 (germline): MNHEY, SVGAGI. This CDR3 reads CASKYYEQYF. As DNA, the CDR3 is TGTGCCAGCAAATACTACGAGCAGTACTTC.

The rearrangement joins TRBV28 to TRBJ1-6; 7 positions agree with TRBD1. Germline assignment: CDR1 MDHEN and CDR2 SYDVKM. This CDR3 contains 13 residues. V lost 7 bases and J lost 5; bases outside the gene matches: 2. CDR3 region: CASKTGDNSPLHF. The CDR3 DNA reads as TGTGCCAGCAAAACAGGGGATAATTCACCCCTCCACTTT. Looking up the rest from reference TRBV28 and TRBJ1-6 gives the full variable domain: DVKVTQSSRYLVKRTGEKVFLECVQDMDHENMFWYRQDPGLGLRLIYFSYDVKMKEKGDIPEGYSVSREKKERFSLILESASTNQTSMYLCASKTGDNSPLHFGNGTRLTVT.

This chain connects TRBV12-3 or TRBV12-4 to TRBJ1-1; D is unresolved. This CDR3 contains 13 residues. V was trimmed by 6 bases and J by 4 bases, leaving 12 bases between them. The CDR3 region is CASSSTLSTEAFF. DNA of the CDR3: TGTGCCAGCAGCTCAACCTTAAGCACTGAAGCTTTCTTT.

The chain joins TRBV28 to TRBJ1-5; D is undetermined. This CDR3 region has 14 residues. Germline assignment: CDR1 MDHEN and CDR2 SYDVKM. Deletions cut 10 bases from V and 5 bases from J, with 18 bases between. In nucleotides, the CDR3 is TGTGCCACCCTCGGTGCGGGGAGACATCAGCCCCAGCATTTT. Its protein product is CATLGAGRHQPQHF.

J is TRBJ2-7 and V is TRBV2; TRBD1 matches 10 bases. This CDR3 spans 15 amino acids. The trim removed 3 bases at V and 0 bases at J, leaving 2 bases unmatched. CDR1 is SNHLY and CDR2 is FYNNEI in the germline V gene. Here the CDR3 reads CASSEGTGDSYEQYF. The CDR3 region has the DNA TGTGCCAGCAGTGAGGGGACAGGGGACTCCTACGAGCAGTACTTC. The entire variable domain, with the rest obtained from reference TRBV2 and TRBJ2-7, is as follows: EPEVTQTPSHQVTQMGQEVILRCVPISNHLYFYWYRQILGQKVEFLVSFYNNEISEKSEIFDDQFSVERPDGSNFTLKIRSTKLEDSAMYFCASSEGTGDSYEQYFGPGTRLTVT.

The chain recombines TRBV30 with TRBJ1-5; 8 bases match TRBD1. Per germline, CDR1 GTSNPN and CDR2 SVGIG (reference sequence). This CDR3 is 16 amino acids long. V lost 1 base, J lost 3 bases, and 8 bases stayed unmatched. The CDR3 here is CAWSGGQGTFNQPQHF. The CDR3 DNA is TGTGCCTGGAGTGGCGGACAGGGCACGTTCAATCAGCCCCAGCATTTT. Full variable domain (rest looked up from reference TRBV30 and TRBJ1-5): SQTIHQWPATLVQPVGSPLSLECTVEGTSNPNLYWYRQAAGRGLQLLFYSVGIGQISSEVPQNLSASRPQDRQFILSSKKLLLSDSGFYLCAWSGGQGTFNQPQHFGDGTRLSIL.

The V gene is TRBV5-4, the J gene TRBJ1-6; D remains ambiguous. Germline V CDR1 and CDR2: SGHNT, YYREEE (reference sequence). Trimming removed 4 bases at V and 0 bases at J, with 11 bases between. The CDR3 totals 16 residues. The CDR3 loop reads CASSAIQSSYNSPLHF. The DNA of the CDR3 is TGTGCCAGCAGCGCGATCCAGAGCTCCTATAATTCACCCCTCCACTTT.

The chain combines TRBV25-1 with TRBJ2-1; 7 bases match TRBD2. Per germline, CDR1 MGHDK and CDR2 SYGVNS. The CDR3 runs to 16 residues. Germline trimming cut 1 base from V and 7 bases from J; bases unmatched to any gene: 10. The CDR3 bases are TGTGCCAGCAGTGAATTTCGGCCTAGCGGATTAAATGAGCAGTTCTTC. As protein: CASSEFRPSGLNEQFF.

V usage is TRBV15 and J usage is TRBJ1-2; possibly TRBD1 for D (5 bases). CDR1 and CDR2 from the germline V gene are LNHNV and YYDKDF (reference sequence). The CDR3 extends over 14 amino acids. The V end was cut by 2 bases, the J end by 6 bases, with 13 bases between. The CDR3 loop is CATSRSDGAHGYTF. In DNA form, the CDR3 reads TGTGCCACCAGCAGAAGTGATGGGGCACATGGCTACACCTTC.

The chain recombines TRBV5-6 with TRBJ1-2; a weak D match, TRBD1 (6 bases). The ends were cut back, 3 bases at V and 2 bases at J, with 14 bases in the middle. The CDR3 has 15 residues. CDR1 and CDR2 (germline): SGHDT, YYEEEE. CDR3 amino acids: CASSYRALGNYGYTF. The CDR3, as DNA: TGTGCCAGCAGCTACAGGGCTTTGGGAAACTATGGCTACACCTTC.

The DNA of the CDR3 is TGTGCCACCTCCCCACCGGGGGGTGAAGCTTTCTTT. Residues: CATSPPGGEAFF. The V gene is TRBV7-9, the J gene TRBJ1-1, with TRBD1 as a possible D gene (5 bases). Trimming cost V 10 bases and J 7 bases, with 16 bases left between them. Germline CDR1 is SEHNR and CDR2 is FQNEAQ (reference sequence). The CDR3 totals 12 residues.

The rearrangement links TRBV18 to TRBJ2-5, with 7 bases that match TRBD2. This CDR3 spans 15 amino acids. Germline-derived CDR1 and CDR2 are KGHSH and LQKENI. The trim removed 0 bases at V and 1 base at J, leaving 2 bases unmatched. CDR3 DNA sequence: TGTGCCAGCTCACCACCGGGGAGGGTCCAAGAGACCCAGTACTTC. Its translation: CASSPPGRVQETQYF.

The chain carries TRBV9 and TRBJ2-2, with D maybe TRBD2 (6 bases). Trimming removed 4 bases at V and 7 bases at J, with 23 bases between. Germline CDR1 reads SGDLS; CDR2 reads YYNGEE. The CDR3 has 17 amino acids. The CDR3 DNA reads as TGTGCCAGCAGCTCAACCGACCCCTCGCGGGGATACGGGGAGCTGTTTTTT. It translates to CASSSTDPSRGYGELFF.

The V and J genes are TRBV28 and TRBJ1-1; unclear D gene. V gave up 7 bases and J gave up 7 bases, with 16 bases separating them. The CDR3 contains 13 residues. Germline CDR1 is MDHEN and CDR2 is SYDVKM. The CDR3 loop is CASTNHRTYEAFF. CDR3 DNA sequence: TGTGCCAGCACAAACCATAGAACATATGAAGCTTTCTTT.

The chain recombines TRBV3-1 (or the pseudogene TRBV3-2) with TRBJ1-5, with D perhaps matching TRBD1 (6 bases). V dropped 4 bases and J dropped 4 bases, with 14 bases sitting between them. The CDR3 has 15 amino acids. Per germline, CDR1 LGHDT and CDR2 YNNKEL (reference sequence). The CDR3 bases are TGTGCCAGCAGCCGAGACGGACAGCCAAATCAGCCCCAGCATTTT. It is translated as CASSRDGQPNQPQHF.

This CDR3 reads CATGRYGYEQFF. The DNA of the CDR3 is TGTGCCACGGGCCGTTACGGGTATGAGCAGTTCTTC. The rearrangement uses TRBV15 and TRBJ2-1; unclear D gene. V lost 9 bases and J 8 bases, leaving 14 bases between the germline ends. This CDR3 region has 12 residues. The germline CDR1 and CDR2 sequences are LNHNV and YYDKDF (reference sequence).

V is TRBV9 and J is TRBJ1-4; TRBD1 matches at 7 bases. Trimming took 3 bases from V and 7 from J; bases not matched to a gene: 9. CDR3 length: 15 residues. In germline, CDR1 is SGDLS, CDR2 YYNGEE. The CDR3 sequence: CASSARQGESEKLFF. The DNA of the CDR3 is TGTGCCAGCAGCGCAAGACAGGGCGAGAGTGAAAAACTGTTTTTT.

This chain joins TRBV3-1 (or the pseudogene TRBV3-2) and TRBJ1-5; 8 bases are shared with TRBD1. Germline trimming cut 6 bases from V and 5 bases from J; bases unmatched to any gene: 9. The CDR3 is 15 amino acids. From germline, CDR1 is LGHDT and CDR2 YNNKEL (reference sequence). The CDR3 DNA is TGTGCCAGCAGTCCTACAGGGGGAACTTATCAGCCCCAGCATTTT. Its protein product is CASSPTGGTYQPQHF.

The V and J genes are TRBV24-1 and TRBJ1-2; weak D call: TRBD1 (5 bases). Trimming stripped 0 bases from V and 8 bases from J, with 12 bases between. The CDR3 extends over 14 amino acids. Germline V gene lookup returns CDR1 KGHDR and CDR2 SFDVKD. The CDR3 bases are TGTGCCACCAGTGATTTGCGCAGGGAGAGGGGCTACACCTTC. It yields the protein CATSDLRRERGYTF.